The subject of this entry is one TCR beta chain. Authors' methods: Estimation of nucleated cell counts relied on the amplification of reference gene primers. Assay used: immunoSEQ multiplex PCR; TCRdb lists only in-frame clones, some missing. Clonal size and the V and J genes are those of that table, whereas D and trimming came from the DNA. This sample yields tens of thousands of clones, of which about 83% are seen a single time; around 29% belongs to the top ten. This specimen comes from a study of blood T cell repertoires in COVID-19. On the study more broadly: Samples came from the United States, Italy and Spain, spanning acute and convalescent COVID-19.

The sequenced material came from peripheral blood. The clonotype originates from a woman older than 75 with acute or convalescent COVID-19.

CDR3 protein: CSASATSGSTDTQYF. DNA for the CDR3: TGCAGTGCTAGTGCGACTAGCGGGAGCACAGATACGCAGTATTTT. The chain couples TRBV20-1 to TRBJ2-3; 10 bases map to TRBD2. The CDR3 loop spans 15 amino acids. J gave up 0 bases and V 3 bases, and 3 bases lay outside the gene matches. Germline CDR1 and CDR2: DFQATT and SNEGSKA (reference sequence).